The 8 T cell receptor beta chains in this list originate from one sample, sequenced in a study of identical twins. TCRdb redid the calling of the 5' RACE reads with MiXCR, one entry per CDR3 protein. The data hold 450,000 or so distinct CDR3 sequences, with approximately 18% observed a single time. Sequences were obtained from naive T cells sorted from blood. These TCRs come from a man aged 45 to 65 in good health.

There are a few counts of this clonotype. The CDR3: CSALPSGRAIEQFF. The CDR3 DNA reads TGCAGTGCCCTTCCGAGCGGGAGGGCCATTGAGCAGTTCTTC. The chain links TRBV20-1 to TRBJ2-1; the match to TRBD2 covers 10 bases. CDR3 length: 14 residues. The V gene's germline CDR1 is DFQATT and CDR2 SNEGSKA (reference sequence). V was clipped by 6 bases and J by 9 bases; unmatched bases: 11.

This clonotype was seen more than once but under ten times. The chain couples TRBV27 to TRBJ2-1; TRBD2 matches 9 bases. This CDR3 has 15 amino acids. CDR1 and CDR2 from the germline V gene are MNHEY and SMNVEV (reference sequence). V lost 7 bases and J lost 4; bases outside the gene matches: 8. CDR3 protein: CASTPTTSGYNEQFF. The DNA of the CDR3 is TGTGCCAGCACACCGACGACTAGCGGTTACAATGAGCAGTTCTTC.

V and J are TRBV7-6 and TRBJ2-1; 7 bases match TRBD2. Germline V CDR1 and CDR2: SGHVS, FNYEAQ. The CDR3 runs to 15 residues. Trimming cost V 1 base and J 6 bases; bases outside gene matches: 6. This CDR3 is CASSLEAGVSNEQFF. The CDR3 coding sequence is TGTGCCAGCAGCTTAGAGGCGGGAGTCAGCAATGAGCAGTTCTTC. The complete variable domain, with remaining parts taken from reference TRBV7-6 and TRBJ2-1, reads GAGVSQSPRYKVTKRGQDVALRCDPISGHVSLYWYRQALGQGPEFLTYFNYEAQQDKSGLPNDRFSAERPEGSISTLTIQRTEQRDSAMYRCASSLEAGVSNEQFFGPGTRLTVL.

This clonotype was seen more than once but under ten times. The chain combines TRBV29-1 with TRBJ2-5; a weak D match, TRBD1 (6 bases). The germline gives CDR1 SQVTM, CDR2 ANQGSEA. Trimming took 4 bases from V and 1 from J, leaving 7 bases between them. The CDR3 loop spans 12 amino acids. CDR3 region: CSVGTAQETQYF. Written as DNA, the CDR3 is TGCAGCGTTGGGACAGCCCAAGAGACCCAGTACTTC.

This rearrangement joins TRBV27 to TRBJ1-6, with D possibly TRBD1 on 6 matching bases. Germline lookup yields CDR1 MNHEY and CDR2 SMNVEV (reference sequence). Trimming removed 4 bases from V and 3 bases from J, with 10 bases in between. This CDR3 is built from 15 residues. Here the CDR3 DNA reads TGTGCCAGCAGTTCTCCGACAGGCTATAATTCACCCCTCCACTTT. Its translation is CASSSPTGYNSPLHF.

The V gene is TRBV29-1, the J gene TRBJ2-7; D assignment may be TRBD1 or TRBD2 (5 bases each). The CDR3 totals 14 residues. Trimming cost V 1 base and J 9 bases, with 19 bases left between them. Germline loops: CDR1 SQVTM, CDR2 ANQGSEA. The CDR3 nucleotides are TGCAGCGTTGAAGCGGGTGAGGGGTCTTTCTTGCAGTACTTC. It translates to CSVEAGEGSFLQYF.

At least ten counts were recorded for this clonotype. The rearrangement uses TRBV28 and TRBJ2-6; D is possibly TRBD1 or TRBD2 (5 bases each). Trimming removed 3 bases at V and 4 bases at J, with 10 bases between. Germline CDR1 MDHEN, CDR2 SYDVKM. The CDR3 runs 15 residues. CDR3 sequence (DNA): TGTGCCAGCAGTTTCCTAGGGACGGGGGCCAACGTCCTGACTTTC. Encoded protein: CASSFLGTGANVLTF.

The genes are TRBV6-5 and TRBJ2-5, with D unresolved. Germline assignment: CDR1 MNHEY and CDR2 SVGAGI. There are 13 residues in the CDR3. Trimming pared 4 bases from V and 4 bases from J, leaving 10 bases between. The CDR3 DNA reads as TGTGCCAGCAGTTCGAGGCCGTTAGAGACCCAGTACTTC. This encodes CASSSRPLETQYF.